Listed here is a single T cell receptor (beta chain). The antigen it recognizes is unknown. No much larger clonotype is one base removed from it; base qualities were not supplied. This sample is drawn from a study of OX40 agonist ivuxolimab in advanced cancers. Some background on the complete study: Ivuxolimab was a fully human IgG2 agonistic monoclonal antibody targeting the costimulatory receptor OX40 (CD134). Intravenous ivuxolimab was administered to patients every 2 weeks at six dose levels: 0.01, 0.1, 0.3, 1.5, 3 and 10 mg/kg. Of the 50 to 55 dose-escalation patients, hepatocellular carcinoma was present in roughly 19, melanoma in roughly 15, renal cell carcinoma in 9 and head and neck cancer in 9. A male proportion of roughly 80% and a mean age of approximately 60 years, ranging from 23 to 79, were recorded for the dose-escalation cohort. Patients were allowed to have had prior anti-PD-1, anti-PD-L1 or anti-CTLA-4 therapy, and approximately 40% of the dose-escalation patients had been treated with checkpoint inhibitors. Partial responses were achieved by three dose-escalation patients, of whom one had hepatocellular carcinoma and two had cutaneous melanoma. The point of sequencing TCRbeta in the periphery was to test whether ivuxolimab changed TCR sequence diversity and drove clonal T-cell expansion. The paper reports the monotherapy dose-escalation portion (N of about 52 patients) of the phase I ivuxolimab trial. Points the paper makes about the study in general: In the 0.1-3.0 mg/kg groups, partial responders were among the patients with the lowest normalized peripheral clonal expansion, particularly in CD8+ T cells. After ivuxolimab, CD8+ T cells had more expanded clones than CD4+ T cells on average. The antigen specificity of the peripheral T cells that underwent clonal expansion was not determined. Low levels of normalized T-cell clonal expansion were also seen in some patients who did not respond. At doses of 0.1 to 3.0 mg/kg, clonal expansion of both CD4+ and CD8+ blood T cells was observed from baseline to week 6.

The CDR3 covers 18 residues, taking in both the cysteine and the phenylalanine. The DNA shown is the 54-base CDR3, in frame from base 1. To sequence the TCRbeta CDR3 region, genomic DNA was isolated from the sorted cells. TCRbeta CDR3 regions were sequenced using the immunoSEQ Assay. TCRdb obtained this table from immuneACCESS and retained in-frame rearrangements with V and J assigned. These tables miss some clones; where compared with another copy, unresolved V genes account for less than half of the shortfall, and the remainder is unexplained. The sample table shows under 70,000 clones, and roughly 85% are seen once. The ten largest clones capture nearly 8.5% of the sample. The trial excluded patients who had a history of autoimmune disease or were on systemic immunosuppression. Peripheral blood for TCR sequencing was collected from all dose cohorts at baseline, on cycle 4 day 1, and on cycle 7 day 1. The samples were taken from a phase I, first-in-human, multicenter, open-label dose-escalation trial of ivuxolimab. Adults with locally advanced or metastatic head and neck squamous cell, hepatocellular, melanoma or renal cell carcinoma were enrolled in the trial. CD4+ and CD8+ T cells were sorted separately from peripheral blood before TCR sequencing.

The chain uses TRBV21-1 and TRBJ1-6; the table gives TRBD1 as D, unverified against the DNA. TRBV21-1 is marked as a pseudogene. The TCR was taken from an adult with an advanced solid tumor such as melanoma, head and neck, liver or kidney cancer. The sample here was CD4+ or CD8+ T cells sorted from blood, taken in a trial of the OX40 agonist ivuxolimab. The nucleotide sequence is TGTGCCAGCCTCAAGGATATAACAGGGCCAGTTTCAAATTCACCCCTCCACTTT. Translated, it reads CASLKDITGPVSNSPLHF.